This T cell receptor (beta chain) was retrieved from a study of radiotherapy plus CTLA-4 blockade in lung cancer (dated by TCRdb to 2016 to 2018). Study-level background: Objective responses occurred in approximately 19% of enrolled patients, and just over 30% achieved disease control.

Worth noting for this clone: Its antigen is still unknown. No per-base quality is available; no much larger clone lies one base away.

The germline V gene encodes CDR1 SGHTA and CDR2 FQGTGA. The CDR3 sequence holds 13 residues, the cysteine and phenylalanine included. This entry keeps only the CDR3 DNA: 39 bases, framed from base 1. Trimming at the junction amounts to 2 bases on V and 1 base on J, and the germline ends lie 5 bases apart. The study tested focal radiation therapy combined with CTLA-4 blockade (ipilimumab) in patients with chemo-refractory metastatic non-small-cell lung cancer. What the study reported, not specific to this receptor: TCR clones derived from tumors expanded in peripheral blood after treatment with radiotherapy and ipilimumab. Increased serum interferon-beta after radiation, together with early dynamic changes in blood T cell clones, were reported to be the strongest predictors of response.

The library was produced with the immunoSEQ multiplex PCR assay. Here the immuneACCESS table is served through TCRdb, limited to in-frame sequences with V and J called. Missing clones are a known gap in these copies; in checked studies unresolved V genes cover under half, and the rest lacks a known reason. Within this sample are 48,000 or so clones, with roughly 81% of them counted one time only. Of the sample, approximately 4.8% is held by the ten largest clones. This chain is built from TRBV7-3 and TRBJ1-1, with no reliable assignment of the D segment. Source: peripheral blood, taken from a patient treated with radiotherapy plus ipilimumab. The source is a human donor with non-small cell lung cancer whose response to radiotherapy plus ipilimumab could not be evaluated. The DNA sequence reads TGTGCCAGCAGCTTACATCCGAACACTGAAGCTTTCTTT. Its translation is CASSLHPNTEAFF. With the portions outside the CDR3 filled from the reference TRBV7-3 and TRBJ1-1 genes, the complete variable region becomes GAGVSQTPSNKVTEKGKYVELRCDPISGHTALYWYRQSLGQGPEFLIYFQGTGAADDSGLPNDRFFAVRPEGSVSTLKIQRTERGDSAVYLCASSLHPNTEAFFGQGTRLTVV.